The subject of this entry is one TCR beta chain. CDR1 is SGHTA, CDR2 FQGNSA, per germline. The CDR3 is 15 amino acids. V lost 1 base to trimming and J lost 2 bases; unmatched junction nucleotides: 2. The sample originates from a study of blood T cell repertoires in COVID-19. Study at large: Whether acute or convalescent, the COVID-19 samples came from the United States, Italy and Spain. T cells, B-cell-depleted T cells, or PBMCs supplied cDNA or gDNA.

Per the original data handling: Estimation of nucleated cell counts was performed using reference gene primer amplification. Method: immunoSEQ multiplex PCR; TCRdb's copy keeps in-frame clones and lacks some. V and J calls plus clone size are reproduced from that table; the DNA served to infer D and trimming. The sample has some 87,000 clones; about four fifths are singletons. This TCR was sampled from a woman of 80 years or more with active or convalescent COVID-19. J is TRBJ1-5 and V is TRBV7-2; TRBD1 aligns across 7 bases. Sequencing input: peripheral blood. CDR3 loop: CASSLDRGRNQPQHF. In DNA form, the CDR3 reads TGTGCCAGCAGCTTAGACAGGGGACGCAATCAGCCCCAGCATTTT.